This T cell receptor beta chain originates from a study of T cell responses to AZD1222 COVID-19 vaccine (dated by TCRdb to the early 2020s). General notes on the study: AZD1222 recipients whose second dose came at about 4 weeks and those whose second dose came at about 12 weeks were combined into one group, since spike-specific TCR depth and breadth did not differ between the two schedules. Trial participants were enrolled by age into subgroups of 18-55, 56-69 and 70-plus years, and around 150, 28 and 57 TCR-sequenced participants, respectively, were included in these subgroups. TCR sequencing covered roughly 230 trial participants: around 210 given two doses of AZD1222 and 26 given two doses of MenACWY control vaccine.

The investigation overall reported the following: The 56-69-year group was small, and its depth increase did not reach significance, likely because of low power. A significant rise in spike-specific TCR breadth and depth was observed after two AZD1222 doses relative to day 0 and relative to MenACWY recipients. Participants were mostly white British, with more females than males. The authors suggested clonal diversity may have been underestimated. The whole spike protein was spanned by vaccine-associated CD4 TCRs, and dominant responses were seen in regions 160-218 and 743-854. Epitopes outside the regions mutated in the B.1.351 and B.1.1.7 variants were reportedly recognized by nearly half of the unique spike-specific TCRs. Because no day 14 peak-response samples were available, repertoires were characterized only after the peak T cell response. Conclusions about previously exposed vaccinees were limited because only six AZD1222 recipients were SARS-CoV-2 seropositive at baseline.

Points on this clone: Its recognized antigen is unknown. The sample holds no much larger clone one base away, and base qualities are not on file.

According to the study, the label for this sample's time point signals: baseline before first vaccination. Vaccinee samples came from UK trials COV001 and COV002, including a single-blind randomized controlled phase 2/3 trial of AZD1222 (ChAdOx1 nCoV-19) in healthy adults. Trial participant PBMC samples were collected at day 0 and day 28 after the second dose for TCRbeta chain sequencing. The CDR3 regions of human TCRbeta chains were analyzed by immunosequencing. In the paper's pipeline: Repertoire TCRs were checked for matches against a reference library of SARS-CoV-2-specific TCRs that had been generated using the MIRA antigen-specificity platform. Breadth meant the fraction of unique TCRs that were SARS-CoV-2-associated, whereas depth meant the fraction of total T cells that were SARS-CoV-2-associated. Using the MIRA data, each spike-specific TCR was mapped to the spike region that the TCR reacts to and placed in a CD4 or CD8 class. Log10-transformed breadth and depth values were compared by one-way ANOVA with Sidak's multiple comparisons tests. TCRdb obtained this table from immuneACCESS and retained in-frame rearrangements with V and J assigned. These tables miss some clones; where compared with another copy, unresolved V genes account for less than half of the shortfall, and the remainder is unexplained. V, J and clone size are those of that table, while D and trimming were read from the DNA. The sample profile shows 140,000 to 150,000 clones; 93% of them were found once. Under 10% of the sample goes to the ten largest clones.

The starting material was peripheral blood, obtained on day 0 of AZD1222 vaccination. The TCR was taken from an adult in good health.

The nucleotides read TGTGCCAGCAGTTCGACAGGGATCTATGGCTACACCTTC. Its protein reads: CASSSTGIYGYTF. The chain employs TRBV6-5 and TRBJ1-2, with 7 central nucleotides matching TRBD1. The CDR3 holds 13 amino acids from the cysteine to the phenylalanine. Only the CDR3 part of the read is kept: 39 bases, read in frame from the first base. Based on the germline V gene, the CDR1 and CDR2 sequences are MNHEY and SVGAGI. V and J are trimmed by 4 bases and 4 bases, and the gene matches miss 3 bases of the junction.